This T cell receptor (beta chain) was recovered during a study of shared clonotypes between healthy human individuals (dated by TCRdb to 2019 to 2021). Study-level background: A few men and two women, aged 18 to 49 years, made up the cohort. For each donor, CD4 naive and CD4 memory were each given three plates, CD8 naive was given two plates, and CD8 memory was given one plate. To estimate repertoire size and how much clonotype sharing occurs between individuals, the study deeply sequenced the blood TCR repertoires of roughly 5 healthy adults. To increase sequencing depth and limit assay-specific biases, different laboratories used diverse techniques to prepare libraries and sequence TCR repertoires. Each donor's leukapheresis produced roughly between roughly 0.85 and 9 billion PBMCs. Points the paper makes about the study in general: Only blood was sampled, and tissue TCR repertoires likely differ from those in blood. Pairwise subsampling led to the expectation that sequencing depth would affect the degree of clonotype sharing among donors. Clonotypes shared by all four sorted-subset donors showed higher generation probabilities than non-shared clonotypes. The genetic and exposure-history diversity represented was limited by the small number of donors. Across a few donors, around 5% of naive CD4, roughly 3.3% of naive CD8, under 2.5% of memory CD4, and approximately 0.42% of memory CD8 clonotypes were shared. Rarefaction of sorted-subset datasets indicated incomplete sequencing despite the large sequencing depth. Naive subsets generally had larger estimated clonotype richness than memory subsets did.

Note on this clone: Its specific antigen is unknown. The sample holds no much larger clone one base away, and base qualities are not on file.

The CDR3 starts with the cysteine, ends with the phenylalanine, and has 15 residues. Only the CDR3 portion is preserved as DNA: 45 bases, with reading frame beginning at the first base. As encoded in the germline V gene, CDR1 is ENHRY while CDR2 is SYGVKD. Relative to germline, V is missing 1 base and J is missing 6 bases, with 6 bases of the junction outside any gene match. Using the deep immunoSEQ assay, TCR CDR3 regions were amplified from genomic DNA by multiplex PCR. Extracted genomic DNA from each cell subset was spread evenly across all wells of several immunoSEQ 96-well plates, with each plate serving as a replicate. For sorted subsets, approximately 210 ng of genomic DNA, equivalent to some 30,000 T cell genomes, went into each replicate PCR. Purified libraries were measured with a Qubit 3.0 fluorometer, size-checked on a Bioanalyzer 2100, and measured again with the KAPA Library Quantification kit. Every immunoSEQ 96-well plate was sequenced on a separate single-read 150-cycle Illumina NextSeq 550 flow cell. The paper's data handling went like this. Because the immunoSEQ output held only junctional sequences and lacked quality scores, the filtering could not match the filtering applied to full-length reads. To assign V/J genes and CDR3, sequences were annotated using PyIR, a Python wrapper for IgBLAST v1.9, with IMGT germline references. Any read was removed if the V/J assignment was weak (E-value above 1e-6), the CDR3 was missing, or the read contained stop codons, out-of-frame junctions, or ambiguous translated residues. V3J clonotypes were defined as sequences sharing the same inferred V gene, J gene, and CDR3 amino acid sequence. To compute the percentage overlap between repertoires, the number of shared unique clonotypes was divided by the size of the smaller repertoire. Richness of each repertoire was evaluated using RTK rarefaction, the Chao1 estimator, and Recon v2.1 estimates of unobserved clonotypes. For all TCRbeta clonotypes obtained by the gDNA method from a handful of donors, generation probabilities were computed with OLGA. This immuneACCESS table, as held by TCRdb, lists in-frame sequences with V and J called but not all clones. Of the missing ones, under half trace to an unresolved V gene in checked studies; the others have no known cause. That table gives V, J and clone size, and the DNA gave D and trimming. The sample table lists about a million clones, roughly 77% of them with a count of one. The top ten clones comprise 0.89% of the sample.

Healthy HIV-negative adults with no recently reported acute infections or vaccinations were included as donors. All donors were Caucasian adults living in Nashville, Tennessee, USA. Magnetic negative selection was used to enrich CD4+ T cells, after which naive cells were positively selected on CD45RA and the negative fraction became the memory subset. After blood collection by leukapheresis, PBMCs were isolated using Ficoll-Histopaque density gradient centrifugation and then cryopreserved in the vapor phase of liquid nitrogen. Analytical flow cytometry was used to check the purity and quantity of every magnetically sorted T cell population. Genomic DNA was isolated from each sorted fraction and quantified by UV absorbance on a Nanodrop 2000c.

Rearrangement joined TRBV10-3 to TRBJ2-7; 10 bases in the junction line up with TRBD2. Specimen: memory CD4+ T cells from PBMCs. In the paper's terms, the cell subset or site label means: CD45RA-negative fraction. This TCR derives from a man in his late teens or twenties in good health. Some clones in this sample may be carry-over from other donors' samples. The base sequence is TGTGCCATCAGTGAGTTTGGGACTAGCGCCGGCGAGCAGTACTTC. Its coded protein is CAISEFGTSAGEQYF.